This record concerns one T cell receptor beta chain sequence. This record comes from a study of T cell changes during pregnancy in multiple sclerosis. The repertoire was sequenced with immunoSEQ multiplex PCR; TCRdb's copy has only in-frame clones and lacks some. The table has 50,000 to 70,000 clones, around 91% seen once. The germline V gene encodes CDR1 SGHNT and CDR2 YYREEE (reference sequence). The CDR3 consists of 14 residues. Trimming shortened V by 4 bases and J by 4 bases, and 13 bases separated the two germline ends. The sequencing used peripheral blood, collected in the third trimester of pregnancy. The chain employs TRBV5-4 and TRBJ2-3; tentative D call: TRBD1 (5 bases). This TCR was sampled from a female donor in good health, enrolled as a control in a pregnancy study. CDR3 residues: CASSQDQGADTQYF. In DNA form, the CDR3 reads TGTGCCAGCAGCCAGGACCAGGGCGCAGATACGCAGTATTTT. The complete variable domain, with remaining parts taken from reference TRBV5-4 and TRBJ2-3, reads ETGVTQSPTHLIKTRGQQVTLRCSSQSGHNTVSWYQQALGQGPQFIFQYYREEENGRGNFPPRFSGLQFPNYSSELNVNALELDDSALYLCASSQDQGADTQYFGPGTRLTVL.